A single TCR beta chain is shown here with its context. Clones were sequenced by immunoSEQ multiplex PCR, and TCRdb holds only the in-frame ones, with some missing. The sample has around 450,000 clones; nearly 90% are singletons. Treatment: some 19 received Ad26.COV2.S at low or high dose, single or two shots; several received placebo; per-sample allocation not given. Collection of samples fell on day 63 after the first vaccine or placebo injection. This entry is derived from a study of Ad26.COV2.S vaccination and SARS-CoV-2 variants. The germline CDR1 and CDR2 sequences are LGHDT and YNNKEL (reference sequence). CDR3 length equals 15 residues. Trimming took 3 bases from V and 2 from J; bases not matched to a gene: 5.

The chain carries TRBV3-1 (or the pseudogene TRBV3-2) and TRBJ2-3; 7 nucleotides align to TRBD2. The TCR originated in a person aged 18-65 years who received the Ad26.COV2.S COVID-19 vaccine or a placebo. Specimen: peripheral blood, collected in a trial of Ad26.COV2.S vaccine versus placebo. In nucleotides, the CDR3 is TGTGCCAGCAGCCAGCTAGCGGAAGACACAGATACGCAGTATTTT. Its protein is CASSQLAEDTDTQYF.